This T cell receptor beta chain derives from a study of T cells in narcolepsy. Study as a whole: Enrolled donors included narcolepsy type 1 or type 2 patients and healthy controls. Findings and caveats of the study: Reportedly, autoreactive clonotypes were serially detected in patients' blood but not controls'. In some patient and control memory CD4+ samples, autoreactive clones were absent. HCRT-specific and TRIB2-specific autoreactive clonotypes appeared among same-patient CSF and blood CD4+ clonotypes.

Notes on this clone: Antigen: not known.

Germline CDR1 SEHNR, CDR2 FQNEAQ (reference sequence). V was pared by 5 bases and J by 5 bases, with 10 bases between. The CDR3 totals 13 residues. Method: immunoSEQ multiplex PCR; TCRdb's copy keeps in-frame clones and lacks some. Altogether roughly 34,000 clones are present, more than 80% being singletons, with the ten largest covering about 1.3%. This chain uses TRBV7-9 with TRBJ1-5; perhaps TRBD1 as D (6 bases). This clonotype was obtained from a human donor with narcolepsy. The sequenced sample consisted of CD45RA- memory CD4+ T cells from PBMCs. CDR3 in DNA: TGTGCCAGCAGCGAGGGGGGAGATCAGCCCCAGCATTTT. Translated, it gives CASSEGGDQPQHF.